This is a list of T cell receptor beta chains from one sample in a study of blood T cell repertoires in COVID-19. The repertoire was sequenced with immunoSEQ multiplex PCR; TCRdb's copy has only in-frame clones and lacks some. The sample shows some 210,000 clones, 70% to 90% of them seen only once. Sequencing used peripheral blood. These receptors were collected from a woman in her 40s with acute or convalescent COVID-19. Each CDR3 is given with its conserved first and last residue. The D gene is left open where the match is weak. Expanded clones get a size class; other rows say once, few or many, or leave the size out.

TRBD1 TRBJ1-2 once TRBV19 CACAGGQSYGYTF TGTGCCTGTGCTGGGGGACAGAGCTATGGCTACACCTTC
TRBD2 TRBJ2-3 . TRBV7-2 CASSPDHPGTRLDTQYF TGTGCCAGCAGCCCCGACCACCCCGGGACTAGATTAGATACGCAGTATTTT
. TRBJ2-1 . TRBV6-1 CASSERGNEQFF TGTGCCAGCAGTGAAAGGGGGAATGAGCAGTTCTTC
TRBD1 TRBJ2-3 once TRBV3-1/TRBV3-2 CASSQDLGQGGTDTQYF TGTGCCAGCAGCCAAGATCTGGGACAGGGGGGAACAGATACGCAGTATTTT
TRBD1 TRBJ1-6 . TRBV7-9 CASSHRTGNSPLHF TGTGCCAGCAGCCACCGGACAGGAAATTCACCCCTCCACTTT
. TRBJ1-2 once TRBV4-1 CASSPQGNYGYTF TGCGCCAGCAGCCCCCAGGGTAACTATGGCTACACCTTC
. TRBJ1-1 . TRBV24-1 CATGQNGGNTEAFF TGTGCCACTGGACAGAATGGGGGGAACACTGAAGCTTTCTTT
. TRBJ2-2 . TRBV5-1 CASSLPKAELFF TGCGCCAGCAGCTTGCCTAAAGCGGAGCTGTTTTTT
. TRBJ2-1 . TRBV6-5 CASSSLSANEQFF TGTGCCAGCAGTAGCCTGTCAGCGAATGAGCAGTTCTTC
. TRBJ1-3 few TRBV5-1 CASTQQAPSGNTIYF TGCGCCAGCACTCAACAGGCCCCGAGTGGAAACACCATATATTTT
TRBD1 TRBJ1-1 . TRBV7-8 CASSPQQGLNTEAFF TGTGCCAGCAGCCCCCAACAGGGGTTGAACACTGAAGCTTTCTTT
. TRBJ1-2 few TRBV27 CASSLRGNYGYTF TGTGCCAGCAGTTTAAGGGGGAACTATGGCTACACCTTC
. TRBJ1-1 . TRBV7-9 CASSSGLVNTEAFF TGTGCCAGCAGCTCCGGACTGGTGAACACTGAAGCTTTCTTT
. TRBJ1-2 . TRBV14 CASSQTGQLLYGYTF TGTGCCAGCAGCCAGACCGGACAGCTCCTCTATGGCTACACCTTC
. TRBJ2-3 . TRBV4-2 CASSQGGSITDTQYF TGTGCCAGCAGCCAAGGCGGCTCAATTACAGATACGCAGTATTTT
TRBD1 TRBJ2-5 . TRBV5-1 CASSLGQGSREAQYF TGCGCCAGCAGCTTGGGACAGGGGTCAAGAGAGGCCCAGTACTTC
. TRBJ1-6 . TRBV2 CASKSSGNANSPLHF TGTGCCAGCAAATCATCCGGGAACGCTAATTCACCCCTCCACTTT
. TRBJ1-3 . TRBV5-4 CASSPGGASGNTIYF TGTGCCAGCAGCCCTGGTGGGGCCTCTGGAAACACCATATATTTT
. TRBJ1-1 . TRBV1 CTSSQDRILAGRLNTEAFF TGCACCAGCAGCCAAGATCGTATCCTGGCAGGGAGGTTGAACACTGAAGCTTTCTTT
. TRBJ1-2 . TRBV27 CASRTWGLGGYTF TGTGCCAGCAGAACTTGGGGGCTGGGGGGCTACACCTTC
TRBD1 TRBJ1-6 . TRBV18 CASSPSQGAGYSPLHF TGTGCCAGCTCACCCTCACAGGGGGCCGGGTACTCACCCCTCCACTTT
. TRBJ1-4 . TRBV30 CAWASKEATNEKLFF TGTGCCTGGGCTAGTAAGGAGGCAACTAATGAAAAACTGTTTTTT
. TRBJ2-3 . TRBV11-3 CASSPRTGRADTQYF TGTGCCAGCAGCCCGCGGACAGGGAGGGCAGATACGCAGTATTTT
. TRBJ1-2 once TRBV19 CASTGGDSQAGYTF TGTGCCAGTACCGGAGGGGATAGCCAGGCTGGCTACACCTTC
TRBD1 TRBJ1-4 . TRBV7-8 CASSSHLQGATDEKLFF TGTGCCAGCAGCTCCCACCTACAGGGGGCGACGGATGAAAAACTGTTTTTT
. TRBJ1-5 . TRBV24-1 CATSEGGPGQPQHF TGTGCCACCAGTGAGGGGGGGCCGGGTCAGCCCCAGCATTTT
. TRBJ2-5 once TRBV15 CATSRDRAGLETQYF TGTGCCACCAGCAGAGATAGGGCAGGGCTGGAGACCCAGTACTTC
TRBD1 TRBJ2-1 . TRBV7-2 CASSPDRGGWHEQFF TGTGCCAGCAGCCCTGACAGGGGGGGCTGGCATGAGCAGTTCTTC
. TRBJ1-2 . TRBV27 CASSSYVGGMGGYTF TGTGCCAGCAGTTCCTATGTAGGGGGTATGGGAGGCTACACCTTC
. TRBJ1-4 . TRBV7-6 CASSPEGWATNEKLFF TGTGCCAGCAGCCCGGAGGGCTGGGCAACTAATGAAAAACTGTTTTTT
. TRBJ1-1 once TRBV10-3 CALRRGAGTEAFF TGTGCTCTTCGAAGGGGCGCGGGGACTGAAGCTTTCTTT
TRBD1 TRBJ1-2 . TRBV7-9 CASTRDSHTNYGYTF TGTGCCAGCACCAGGGACAGCCATACTAACTATGGCTACACCTTC
. TRBJ2-3 . TRBV30 CACTTTDTQYF TGTGCCTGCACTACCACAGATACGCAGTATTTT
TRBD2 TRBJ2-1 . TRBV2 CASSYSGATGNEQFF TGTGCCAGCAGTTATAGCGGGGCCACGGGTAATGAGCAGTTCTTC
. TRBJ1-2 . TRBV30 CAWSVIGQSYGYTF TGTGCCTGGAGTGTTATAGGACAGAGCTATGGCTACACCTTC
. TRBJ1-1 . TRBV6-4 CASRESPGAPTEAFF TGTGCCAGCAGGGAATCGCCAGGGGCGCCCACTGAAGCTTTCTTT
. TRBJ2-4 . TRBV5-1 CASSFPGENIQYF TGCGCCAGCAGCTTCCCAGGGGAGAACATTCAGTACTTC
TRBD1 TRBJ1-2 . TRBV5-1 CASSWGDRVYGYTF TGCGCCAGCTCGTGGGGGGACAGAGTATATGGCTACACCTTC
. TRBJ1-1 . TRBV25-1 CASSGSRQGLGVTEAFF TGTGCCAGCAGTGGATCCCGGCAGGGCCTAGGGGTCACTGAAGCTTTCTTT
TRBD1 TRBJ1-5 . TRBV11-2 CASSLGQGTYSNQPQHF TGTGCCAGCAGCTTAGGACAGGGGACTTATAGCAATCAGCCCCAGCATTTT
. TRBJ1-3 . TRBV5-8 CASSPDSGNTIYF TGTGCCAGCAGTCCAGACTCTGGAAACACCATATATTTT
. TRBJ2-1 . TRBV11-2 CASSPIRYTGGEQFF TGTGCCAGCAGCCCCATAAGGTATACAGGTGGGGAGCAGTTCTTC
TRBD1 TRBJ1-5 few TRBV18 CASSLRQGMQPQHF TGTGCCAGCTCCCTCAGACAGGGTATGCAGCCCCAGCATTTT
. TRBJ2-6 . TRBV5-4 CASSTGRRSGANVLTF TGTGCCAGCAGCACAGGACGGCGCTCTGGGGCCAACGTCCTGACTTTC
. TRBJ1-4 once TRBV28 CASSSSDPTESNEKLFF TGTGCCAGCAGTTCCTCCGACCCCACAGAGTCTAATGAAAAACTGTTTTTT
. TRBJ1-2 . TRBV27 CASSFRGGYGYTF TGTGCCAGCAGTTTTAGGGGAGGCTATGGCTACACCTTC
. TRBJ2-1 . TRBV6-4 CASSPAGGHNEQFF TGTGCCAGCAGCCCGGCCGGCGGCCACAATGAGCAGTTCTTC
. TRBJ1-2 . TRBV27 CASSFWGGYGYTF TGTGCCAGCAGTTTTTGGGGGGGCTATGGCTACACCTTC
TRBD1 TRBJ2-4 . TRBV5-1 CASSITGVPAKNIQYF TGCGCCAGCAGCATTACAGGGGTTCCAGCCAAAAACATTCAGTACTTC
. TRBJ1-6 . TRBV27 CASRTANNNSPLHF TGTGCCAGCAGGACAGCTAATAATAATTCACCCCTCCACTTT
TRBD1 TRBJ1-4 . TRBV10-3 CAISESLGQGEEKLFF TGTGCCATCAGTGAGTCGCTAGGGCAGGGGGAAGAAAAACTGTTTTTT
. TRBJ1-5 . TRBV27 CASSLGSSYSNQPQHF TGTGCCAGCAGTCTCGGTAGCAGTTATAGCAATCAGCCCCAGCATTTT
TRBD1 TRBJ1-3 . TRBV5-1 CASSLGDRGNTIYF TGCGCCAGCAGCTTGGGGGACAGGGGAAACACCATATATTTT
. TRBJ2-5 . TRBV4-2 CASSPKDAGETQYF TGTGCCAGCAGCCCCAAAGACGCAGGAGAGACCCAGTACTTC
. TRBJ1-1 few TRBV12-3/TRBV12-4 CASSLTGPTEAFF TGTGCCAGCAGTTTAACAGGTCCCACTGAAGCTTTCTTT
. TRBJ1-1 . TRBV15 CATSRDQIEGTEAFF TGTGCCACCAGCAGAGACCAAATTGAGGGAACTGAAGCTTTCTTT
. TRBJ2-3 . TRBV3-1/TRBV3-2 CASSQDGNPDTQYF TGTGCCAGCAGCCAAGACGGTAACCCAGATACGCAGTATTTT
TRBD1 TRBJ2-5 . TRBV23-1 CASSQASNGTVGQETQYF TGCGCCAGCAGTCAAGCCTCAAACGGGACAGTCGGACAAGAGACCCAGTACTTC